These T cell receptor beta chains were read from a single sample in a study of blood T cell repertoires in COVID-19. Only in-frame clones appear in the TCRdb table, and some are missing; sequencing was by immunoSEQ multiplex PCR. The data contain 250,000 to 350,000 clones, under 85% of them singletons. The specimen sequenced was peripheral blood. The source is a human donor with COVID-19, enrolled during active disease. The donor label of this sample is uncertain. CDR3s include the opening cysteine and the closing phenylalanine or tryptophan. A D gene is named only where the DNA matches it firmly. Clone size is given for some rows only: seen once, a few or many times, or a class if the clone is expanded.

-,TRBJ2-4,TRBV7-9,-,TGTGCCAGCAGCGCTTTCTGGGAGACGGCCAAAAACATTCAGTACTTC,CASSAFWETAKNIQYF
-,TRBJ1-4,TRBV24-1,-,TGTGCCACCAGCAAAGAGGGTGGCGAAAAACTGTTTTTT,CATSKEGGEKLFF
-,TRBJ1-3,TRBV4-2,-,TGTGCCAGCAGACACGGGGAGGGTCGGTCTGGAAACACCATATATTTT,CASRHGEGRSGNTIYF
-,TRBJ2-5,TRBV9,-,TGTGCCAGCAGCGCAATGACAGGGGAGGGGACCCAGTACTTC,CASSAMTGEGTQYF
-,TRBJ2-2,TRBV5-5,TRBD2,TGTGCCAGCAGCTTGGGGGGACTAGCGTCAGCCGGGGAGCTGTTTTTT,CASSLGGLASAGELFF
few,TRBJ1-2,TRBV5-6,TRBD1,TGTGCCAGCAGCTACTTTAGGGACAGGGGGGCTGGCTACACCTTC,CASSYFRDRGAGYTF
once,TRBJ2-3,TRBV28,-,TGTGCCAGCATCCGGGATACGCAGTATTTT,CASIRDTQYF
-,TRBJ2-3,TRBV7-3,TRBD1,TGTGCCAGCAGCTCAAGGGGGCTCAGCACAGATACGCAGTATTTT,CASSSRGLSTDTQYF
-,TRBJ2-5,TRBV7-9,-,TGTGCCAGCAGCCGCGCCGGAGGGGCGGGCGAGACCCAGTACTTC,CASSRAGGAGETQYF
-,TRBJ2-1,TRBV19,TRBD2,TGTGCCTCCCTCGAATCTTGGCTAGCGGGAGGAAAGCAGTTCTTC,CASLESWLAGGKQFF
-,TRBJ1-6,TRBV30,TRBD1,TGTGCCTGGAGTGGGACAGGGGGAAATTCACCCCTCCACTTT,CAWSGTGGNSPLHF
few,TRBJ1-4,TRBV14,-,TGTGCCAGCAGCGCCCAACGGAATGAAAAACTGTTTTTT,CASSAQRNEKLFF